One sample yielded the 16 T cell receptor beta chains listed below, sequenced in a study of patients and donors after allogeneic stem cell transplantation. TCRdb reprocessed the RT-PCR reads with MiXCR, giving one entry per CDR3 protein. The sample includes about 110,000 distinct CDR3 sequences, over 30% of them seen just once. The sequenced sample consisted of blood, either unsorted or a sorted T cell fraction (not recorded which). Every receptor here comes from a human donor who was either an allogeneic HSCT recipient or a stem cell or donor lymphocyte infusion donor (not recorded which). It is not recorded whose cells these are; they may come from a transplant donor.

The CDR3 DNA follows: TGTGCCATCAGTGCCAGGGGAGTATACGAGCAGTACTTC. Translated: CAISARGVYEQYF. V and J are TRBV10-3 and TRBJ2-7; D is perhaps TRBD1 (6 bases). This CDR3 region has 13 residues. Trimming removed 4 bases at V and 4 bases at J, with 11 bases between. Germline V gene data show CDR1 as ENHRY and CDR2 as SYGVKD.

This clonotype came up once. This chain uses TRBV4-2 with TRBJ2-2, with D hard to call. The ends were cut back, 3 bases at V and 4 bases at J, with 9 bases in the middle. CDR1 is LGHNA, CDR2 YNFKEQ, per germline. The CDR3 runs to 14 residues. CDR3 residues: CASSQASATGELFF. The CDR3 region has the DNA TGTGCCAGCAGCCAGGCCAGTGCCACCGGGGAGCTGTTTTTT.

This clonotype was seen a handful of times. The gene calls are TRBV29-1 and TRBJ1-1, with TRBD1 as a possible D gene (5 bases). In germline, CDR1 is SQVTM, CDR2 ANQGSEA. The CDR3 is 13 amino acids. Trimming shortened V by 4 bases and J by 3 bases, and 12 bases separated the two germline ends. CDR3 nucleotides: TGCAGCGTTGTACAGGCGCCCTACACTGAAGCTTTCTTT. Protein sequence: CSVVQAPYTEAFF.

This sequence joins TRBV29-1 and TRBJ2-5; D perhaps matches TRBD2 (7 bases). V shed 5 bases and J shed 3 bases, with 13 bases lying between them. The CDR3 covers 13 residues. Germline CDR1 SQVTM, CDR2 ANQGSEA. The CDR3 loop is CSVSRGGEETQYF. CDR3 DNA sequence: TGCAGCGTTTCTCGAGGGGGGGAAGAGACCCAGTACTTC.

The chain links TRBV9 to TRBJ2-4, with D possibly TRBD2 on 6 matching bases. V lost 1 base to trimming and J lost 3 bases, with 11 bases between them. The germline CDR1 and CDR2 sequences are SGDLS and YYNGEE. CDR3 length: 15 residues. The CDR3 DNA reads TGTGCCAGCAGCGTACAGGGAGGTGGCAAAAACATTCAGTACTTC. It yields the protein CASSVQGGGKNIQYF.

This clonotype was seen a handful of times. V and J are TRBV6-2 or TRBV6-3 and TRBJ2-1; tentatively, D is TRBD2 (6 bases). Per the germline V gene, CDR1 is MNHEY and CDR2 is SVGEGT. V lost 8 bases, J lost 4 bases, and 18 bases lay in between. The CDR3 is 15 residues long. The CDR3 spells CASGGALQSYNEQFF. Written as DNA, the CDR3 is TGTGCCAGCGGAGGGGCGTTACAGTCGTACAATGAGCAGTTCTTC.

The chain recombines TRBV6-2 or TRBV6-3 with TRBJ2-1, with D perhaps TRBD1 (5 bases). The V and J ends lost 0 bases and 3 bases respectively, with 15 bases between them. Germline V gene lookup returns CDR1 MNHEY and CDR2 SVGEGT. CDR3 length: 17 amino acids. As DNA, the CDR3 is TGTGCCAGCAGTTACTCGCCGTCAGGGAAATTCTACAATGAGCAGTTCTTC. Translated: CASSYSPSGKFYNEQFF.

The DNA for the CDR3 is TGTGCCAGCAGTTTAAGGGTAAACGCTGAAGCTTTCTTT. Its translation is CASSLRVNAEAFF. The chain is built from TRBV7-2 and TRBJ1-1; D is ambiguous. The CDR3 sequence is 13 residues long. The V gene's germline CDR1 is SGHTA and CDR2 FQGNSA. Trimming removed 6 bases from V and 6 bases from J, with 14 bases in between.

This clonotype was picked up one time. The chain couples TRBV7-9 to TRBJ2-3, with unresolved D. CDR3 size: 13 residues. V was clipped by 5 bases and J by 0 bases, with 6 bases between them. Germline V gene data show CDR1 as SEHNR and CDR2 as FQNEAQ (reference sequence). For the CDR3, the DNA is TGTGCCAGCAGCGGCCCTAGCACAGATACGCAGTATTTT. It is translated as CASSGPSTDTQYF.

This clonotype has only a few counts. V usage is TRBV7-2 and J usage is TRBJ1-1, with 8 bases lining up with TRBD1. Trimming took 2 bases from V and 6 from J; bases not matched to a gene: 8. This CDR3 has 15 amino acids. CDR1 and CDR2 (germline): SGHTA, FQGNSA. CDR3 sequence: CASSLTRTGRPEAFF. In DNA, the CDR3 is TGTGCCAGCAGCTTAACTCGGACAGGGCGACCTGAAGCTTTCTTT.

This rearrangement joins TRBV20-1 to TRBJ1-4; maybe TRBD1 (5 bases). This CDR3 contains 14 residues. V lost 6 bases and J lost 4, with 15 bases in between. Germline CDR1 is DFQATT and CDR2 is SNEGSKA (reference sequence). CDR3 protein: CSAFQGPNNEKLFF. CDR3 bases: TGCAGTGCGTTCCAGGGCCCCAATAATGAAAAACTGTTTTTT.

This clonotype has more than one count but fewer than ten. This chain connects TRBV6-2 or TRBV6-3 to TRBJ2-7; 8 bases fit TRBD1. Germline V gives CDR1 MNHEY, CDR2 SVGEGT. CDR3 length: 15 amino acids. V was pared by 5 bases and J by 4 bases, with 10 bases of the junction left unmatched. This CDR3 is CASSPPPGQGYEQYF. As DNA, the CDR3 is TGTGCCAGCAGTCCTCCCCCCGGACAGGGATACGAGCAGTACTTC.

The chain combines TRBV6-6 with TRBJ2-2; D uncertain. The germline V gene encodes CDR1 MNHNY and CDR2 SVGAGI (reference sequence). This CDR3 spans 13 amino acids. Trimming removed 7 bases at V and 7 bases at J, with 13 bases between. Written as DNA, the CDR3 is TGTGCCAGCATCGGCCTCAGTAGCGGGGAGCTGTTTTTT. Its protein product is CASIGLSSGELFF.

Here the CDR3 reads CASSPPGLVTDTQYF. The CDR3 DNA reads as TGTGCCAGCAGCCCCCCCGGGCTAGTCACAGATACGCAGTATTTT. The chain couples TRBV7-2 to TRBJ2-3; D uncertain. This CDR3 region has 15 residues. CDR1 is SGHTA and CDR2 is FQGNSA in the germline V gene. Trimming left V 5 bases short and J 2 bases short, with 14 bases between.

This clonotype came up a few times. This sequence joins TRBV28 and TRBJ1-2, with D maybe TRBD1 (5 bases). The CDR3 spans 15 residues. V gave up 3 bases and J gave up 8 bases, with 19 bases separating them. Germline lookup yields CDR1 MDHEN and CDR2 SYDVKM. The CDR3 sequence is CASSFAGTPGRGYTF. The CDR3 nucleotides read TGTGCCAGCAGTTTTGCCGGGACCCCTGGAAGGGGCTACACCTTC.

There are a few counts of this clonotype. The V gene is TRBV27, the J gene TRBJ1-5, with TRBD1 identical over 8 bases. The CDR3 loop spans 16 amino acids. Unmatched junction bases numbered 8, after V lost 0 bases and J lost 7 bases. In germline, CDR1 is MNHEY, CDR2 SMNVEV (reference sequence). CDR3 loop: CASSLSARGLRQPQHF. For the CDR3, the DNA is TGTGCCAGCAGTTTATCGGCCAGGGGGCTAAGGCAGCCCCAGCATTTT.